A selection of T cell receptor beta chains follows, all from one sample in a study of OX40 agonist ivuxolimab in advanced cancers. The assay was immunoSEQ multiplex PCR, and TCRdb's table has in-frame clones only and misses some. The sample lists approximately 77,000 clones; approximately 90% were seen once. The material sequenced was CD4+ or CD8+ T cells sorted from blood, taken in a trial of the OX40 agonist ivuxolimab. Receptors originate from an adult with an advanced solid tumor such as melanoma, head and neck, liver or kidney cancer. Each CDR3 is given with its conserved first and last residue. The order of the fields is J gene, clone size, D gene, V gene, CDR3 DNA, CDR3 protein. D genes are given only for firm matches. Only part of the rows carry a size: once, few, many, or a class if the clone is expanded.

J gene: TRBJ2-3
clone size: -
D gene: TRBD2
V gene: TRBV7-6
CDR3 DNA: TGTGCCAGCAGCAACAGACTAGCGGAGACAGATACGCAGTATTTT
CDR3 protein: CASSNRLAETDTQYF

J gene: TRBJ2-3
clone size: -
D gene: -
V gene: TRBV18
CDR3 DNA: TGTGCCAGCTCAACCCGGGTCCTAGTCACAGATACGCAGTATTTT
CDR3 protein: CASSTRVLVTDTQYF

J gene: TRBJ1-1
clone size: -
D gene: -
V gene: TRBV7-2
CDR3 DNA: TGTGCCAGCAGCCTACACCGAAACACTGAAGCTTTCTTT
CDR3 protein: CASSLHRNTEAFF

J gene: TRBJ2-4
clone size: -
D gene: -
V gene: TRBV15
CDR3 DNA: TGTGCCACCAGCAGAGTTGCGGGCTACATTCAGTACTTC
CDR3 protein: CATSRVAGYIQYF

J gene: TRBJ2-7
clone size: -
D gene: TRBD1
V gene: TRBV28
CDR3 DNA: TGTGCCAGCAGTCCCGGGTTTTGGACAGGGGGTTTCGGGCAGTACTTC
CDR3 protein: CASSPGFWTGGFGQYF

J gene: TRBJ2-1
clone size: once
D gene: -
V gene: TRBV7-2
CDR3 DNA: TGTGCCAGCAGCTTAGTAGCACAGGGCCATGAGCAGTTCTTC
CDR3 protein: CASSLVAQGHEQFF

J gene: TRBJ2-5
clone size: -
D gene: TRBD2
V gene: TRBV10-2
CDR3 DNA: TGCGCCAGCAAAGGACGCGGGGGGCGATCAGAGACCCAGTACTTC
CDR3 protein: CASKGRGGRSETQYF

J gene: TRBJ1-5
clone size: -
D gene: -
V gene: TRBV7-2
CDR3 DNA: TGTGCCAGCAGCCCAAGTTCTGGGTCCCAGCATTTT
CDR3 protein: CASSPSSGSQHF

J gene: TRBJ2-4
clone size: -
D gene: TRBD2
V gene: TRBV2
CDR3 DNA: TGTGCCAGCAGGACTAGCGGGACAGCCAAAAACATTCAGTACTTC
CDR3 protein: CASRTSGTAKNIQYF

J gene: TRBJ2-1
clone size: -
D gene: TRBD2
V gene: TRBV29-1
CDR3 DNA: TGCAGCGTTCCTACTAGCGGGAGTTCCAATGAGCAGTTCTTC
CDR3 protein: CSVPTSGSSNEQFF

J gene: TRBJ2-1
clone size: -
D gene: TRBD1
V gene: TRBV7-3
CDR3 DNA: TGTGCCAGCAGCTACAGGGGAGTCCATGAGCAGTTCTTC
CDR3 protein: CASSYRGVHEQFF

J gene: TRBJ2-1
clone size: -
D gene: TRBD2
V gene: TRBV5-1
CDR3 DNA: TGCGCCAGCAGCGTAGCGGGAGGGCCGGGGAATGAGCAGTTCTTC
CDR3 protein: CASSVAGGPGNEQFF

J gene: TRBJ1-3
clone size: -
D gene: -
V gene: TRBV11-2
CDR3 DNA: TGTGCCAGCAGCTTAGACAGAGCTGGAAACACCATATATTTT
CDR3 protein: CASSLDRAGNTIYF

J gene: TRBJ1-1
clone size: -
D gene: -
V gene: TRBV7-3
CDR3 DNA: TGTGCCAGCAACGAGATTGGGTCTCGAGCTTTCTTT
CDR3 protein: CASNEIGSRAFF

J gene: TRBJ1-3
clone size: -
D gene: TRBD1
V gene: TRBV7-2
CDR3 DNA: TGTGCCAGCAGCTTGTACGGGACAGGGGCTGGAAACACCATATATTTT
CDR3 protein: CASSLYGTGAGNTIYF

J gene: TRBJ2-7
clone size: few
D gene: TRBD2
V gene: TRBV6-5
CDR3 DNA: TGTGCCAGCAGAACGGGGGGGGCTCCCGAGCAGTACTTC
CDR3 protein: CASRTGGAPEQYF

J gene: TRBJ1-2
clone size: -
D gene: TRBD1
V gene: TRBV7-3
CDR3 DNA: TGTGCCAGCAGCCCCCTAACCCAGGGGGCGGGAGGCTACACCTTC
CDR3 protein: CASSPLTQGAGGYTF

J gene: TRBJ2-5
clone size: -
D gene: -
V gene: TRBV7-7
CDR3 DNA: TGTGCTAGCAGCTTGACGGGGACCCAAGAGACCCAGTACTTC
CDR3 protein: CASSLTGTQETQYF

J gene: TRBJ1-3
clone size: -
D gene: -
V gene: TRBV2
CDR3 DNA: TGTGCCAGCAGTCTGGAGGTGACCAACTCTGGAAACACCATATATTTT
CDR3 protein: CASSLEVTNSGNTIYF

J gene: TRBJ2-1
clone size: -
D gene: -
V gene: TRBV7-2
CDR3 DNA: TGTGCCAGCAGCTTAGGGGGTAGTGAGCAGTTCTTC
CDR3 protein: CASSLGGSEQFF

J gene: TRBJ1-1
clone size: -
D gene: -
V gene: TRBV7-2
CDR3 DNA: TGTGCCAGCAGCAAATTCAGCGCAATGAACACTGAAGCTTTCTTT
CDR3 protein: CASSKFSAMNTEAFF

J gene: TRBJ2-5
clone size: -
D gene: TRBD2
V gene: TRBV9
CDR3 DNA: TGTGCCAGCAGCCCGGGGACTAGCGGGCCCCAAGAGACCCAGTACTTC
CDR3 protein: CASSPGTSGPQETQYF

J gene: TRBJ2-1
clone size: -
D gene: TRBD2
V gene: TRBV9
CDR3 DNA: TGTGCCAGCACGACTAGCGGGAGCTCGAACAATGAGCAGTTCTTC
CDR3 protein: CASTTSGSSNNEQFF

J gene: TRBJ2-5
clone size: -
D gene: -
V gene: TRBV28
CDR3 DNA: TGTGCCAGCAGTTCGGGAGAGACCCAGTACTTC
CDR3 protein: CASSSGETQYF